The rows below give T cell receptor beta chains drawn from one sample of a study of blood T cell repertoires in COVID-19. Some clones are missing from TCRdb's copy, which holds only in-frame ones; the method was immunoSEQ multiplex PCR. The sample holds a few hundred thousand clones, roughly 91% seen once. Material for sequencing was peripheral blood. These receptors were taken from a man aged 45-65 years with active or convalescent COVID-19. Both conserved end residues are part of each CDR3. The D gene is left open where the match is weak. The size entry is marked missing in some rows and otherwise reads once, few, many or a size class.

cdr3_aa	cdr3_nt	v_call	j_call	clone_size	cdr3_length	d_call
CASSPSRLANYGYTF	TGTGCCAGCAGCCCCTCCCGGTTAGCTAACTATGGCTACACCTTC	TRBV11-2	TRBJ1-2	.	15	.
CASSYSPQQPEAFF	TGTGCCAGCAGTTACTCCCCACAGCAACCCGAAGCTTTCTTT	TRBV6-5	TRBJ1-1	.	14	.
CASSPPPSNTGELFF	TGTGCCAGCTCACCACCGCCCAGTAACACCGGGGAGCTGTTTTTT	TRBV18	TRBJ2-2	.	15	.
CASSLVNVGLMSYNEQFF	TGTGCCAGCAGCTTAGTTAATGTAGGACTGATGTCCTACAATGAGCAGTTCTTC	TRBV7-8	TRBJ2-1	.	18	.
CASSFHTQPQHF	TGTGCCAGCAGCTTTCACACTCAGCCCCAGCATTTT	TRBV12-3/TRBV12-4	TRBJ1-5	few	12	.
CASSLHFPNTEAFF	TGTGCCAGCAGTTTACACTTTCCCAACACTGAAGCTTTCTTT	TRBV28	TRBJ1-1	once	14	.
CASSADRGWETQYF	TGTGCCAGCAGCGCTGACAGGGGATGGGAGACCCAGTACTTC	TRBV9	TRBJ2-5	.	14	TRBD1
CASSPGQAIREGYTF	TGTGCCAGCTCACCGGGACAGGCAATTCGGGAAGGCTACACCTTC	TRBV18	TRBJ1-2	once	15	TRBD1
CASSLGENQPQHF	TGCGCCAGCAGCTTGGGAGAAAATCAGCCCCAGCATTTT	TRBV5-1	TRBJ1-5	.	13	.
CSASSGSSGNTIYF	TGCAGTGCTAGTTCGGGTAGCTCTGGAAACACCATATATTTT	TRBV20-1	TRBJ1-3	.	14	.
CSASLGQVVPYGYTF	TGCAGCGCTTCCCTTGGGCAGGTTGTACCCTATGGCTACACCTTC	TRBV29-1	TRBJ1-2	.	15	.
CASSLPLAGGEQFF	TGTGCCAGCAGCCTCCCTCTAGCGGGAGGTGAGCAGTTCTTC	TRBV9	TRBJ2-1	.	14	TRBD2
CSVLYFISSYNEQFF	TGCAGCGTTCTTTACTTCATTAGCTCCTACAATGAGCAGTTCTTC	TRBV29-1	TRBJ2-1	.	15	.
CSAPGHGYTF	TGCAGTGCTCCAGGGCACGGCTACACCTTC	TRBV20-1	TRBJ1-2	.	10	.
CAWRTSGSTDTQYF	TGTGCCTGGAGGACTAGCGGGAGTACGGATACGCAGTATTTT	TRBV30	TRBJ2-3	.	14	TRBD2
CAWSPPRLVAYGYTF	TGTGCCTGGAGTCCGCCTAGACTCGTGGCTTATGGCTACACCTTC	TRBV30	TRBJ1-2	.	15	.
CATFDRGAQGTQYF	TGTGCCACCTTCGACAGGGGTGCCCAAGGGACGCAGTATTTT	TRBV6-5	TRBJ2-3	.	14	TRBD1
CASSSRLAGAHEQYF	TGTGCCAGCAGCTCGAGGCTAGCGGGCGCCCACGAGCAGTACTTC	TRBV11-2	TRBJ2-7	.	15	TRBD2
CASSPYRGQANEQFF	TGTGCCAGCTCACCATATAGAGGACAGGCCAATGAGCAGTTCTTC	TRBV18	TRBJ2-1	.	15	TRBD1
CASSQPGTSGMVSAYF	TGCGCCAGCAGCCAGCCCGGGACTAGCGGGATGGTATCGGCGTACTTC	TRBV4-1	TRBJ2-4	.	16	TRBD2
CARVRTPMNTGELFF	TGTGCTAGGGTAAGGACACCTATGAACACCGGGGAGCTGTTTTTT	TRBV12-5	TRBJ2-2	.	15	.
CASSASSRAGGRRWEQYF	TGTGCCAGCAGCGCCTCGTCTCGGGCAGGGGGCCGCCGGTGGGAGCAGTACTTC	TRBV7-2	TRBJ2-7	once	18	TRBD1
CASSGGQLNTEAFF	TGCGCCAGCAGCGGGGGACAATTGAACACTGAAGCTTTCTTT	TRBV5-1	TRBJ1-1	.	14	.
CASSIQGQGDGYTF	TGCGCCAGCAGCATACAAGGACAGGGGGATGGCTACACCTTC	TRBV5-1	TRBJ1-2	.	14	TRBD1
CASMGREGRAEQFF	TGTGCCAGCATGGGCCGAGAGGGCCGGGCTGAGCAGTTCTTC	TRBV6-6	TRBJ2-1	.	14	.
CASSQGRTGLSGNTIYF	TGTGCCAGCAGCCAAGGCAGGACGGGACTCTCTGGAAACACCATATATTTT	TRBV14	TRBJ1-3	few	17	.
CASSSRDRGIYTF	TGTGCCAGCAGTTCCCGGGACAGGGGGATCTACACCTTC	TRBV12-3/TRBV12-4	TRBJ1-2	.	13	TRBD1
CAISEGQQGGNTIYF	TGTGCCATCAGTGAGGGACAGCAAGGAGGAAACACCATATATTTT	TRBV10-3	TRBJ1-3	.	15	.
CASSQNRASGNTIYF	TGTGCCAGCAGCCAGAACAGGGCGTCGGGAAACACCATATATTTT	TRBV11-1	TRBJ1-3	.	15	.
CASGPMRPKRDGYTF	TGTGCCAGCGGTCCGATGAGACCGAAGCGCGATGGCTACACCTTC	TRBV2	TRBJ1-2	.	15	.
CASSADWVTDTQYF	TGTGCCAGCAGCGCGGACTGGGTCACAGATACGCAGTATTTT	TRBV7-2	TRBJ2-3	once	14	.
CASSLEGVGYTF	TGTGCCAGCAGCTTAGAAGGGGTCGGCTACACCTTC	TRBV7-9	TRBJ1-2	.	12	.